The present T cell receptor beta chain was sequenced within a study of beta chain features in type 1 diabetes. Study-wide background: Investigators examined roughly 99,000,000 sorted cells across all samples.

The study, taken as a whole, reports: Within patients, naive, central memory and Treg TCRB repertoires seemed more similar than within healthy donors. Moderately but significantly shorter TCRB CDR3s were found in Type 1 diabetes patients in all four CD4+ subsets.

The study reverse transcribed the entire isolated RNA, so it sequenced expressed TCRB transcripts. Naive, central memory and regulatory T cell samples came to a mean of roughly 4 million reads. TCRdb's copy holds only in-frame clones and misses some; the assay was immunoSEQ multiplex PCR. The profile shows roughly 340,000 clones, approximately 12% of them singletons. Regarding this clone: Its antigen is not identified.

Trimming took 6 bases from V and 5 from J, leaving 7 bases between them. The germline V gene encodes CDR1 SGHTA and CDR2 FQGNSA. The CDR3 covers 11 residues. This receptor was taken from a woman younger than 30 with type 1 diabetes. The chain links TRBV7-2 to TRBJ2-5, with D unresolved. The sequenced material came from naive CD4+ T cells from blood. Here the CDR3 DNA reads TGTGCCAGCAGGTCGGGTGAGACCCAGTACTTC. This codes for CASRSGETQYF.